This T cell receptor beta chain was retrieved from a study of blood T cells in healthy people across ages. The CDR3 spans 15 residues. CDR1 is SGHRS, CDR2 YFSETQ, per germline. Trimming removed 0 bases at V and 6 bases at J, with 12 bases between. Sample-barcoded 5' priming and a J-beta primer mix drove a second PCR of roughly 7 to 11 cycles. One entry per CDR3 protein, called by TCRdb with MiXCR from the 5' RACE reads. The repertoire consists of roughly 700,000 distinct CDR3 sequences, with more than 20% occurring once and the leading ten covering roughly a tenth. The sample was also reused in another study, on T cells of mothers and their children.

Sequenced sample: blood. The chain links TRBV5-1 to TRBJ2-2; D may be TRBD1 (7 bases). This sequence was found in a boy younger than 18 in good health. CDR3 protein: CASSLGQGGPGELFF. The CDR3 DNA follows: TGCGCCAGCAGCTTGGGACAGGGAGGCCCCGGGGAGCTGTTTTTT.